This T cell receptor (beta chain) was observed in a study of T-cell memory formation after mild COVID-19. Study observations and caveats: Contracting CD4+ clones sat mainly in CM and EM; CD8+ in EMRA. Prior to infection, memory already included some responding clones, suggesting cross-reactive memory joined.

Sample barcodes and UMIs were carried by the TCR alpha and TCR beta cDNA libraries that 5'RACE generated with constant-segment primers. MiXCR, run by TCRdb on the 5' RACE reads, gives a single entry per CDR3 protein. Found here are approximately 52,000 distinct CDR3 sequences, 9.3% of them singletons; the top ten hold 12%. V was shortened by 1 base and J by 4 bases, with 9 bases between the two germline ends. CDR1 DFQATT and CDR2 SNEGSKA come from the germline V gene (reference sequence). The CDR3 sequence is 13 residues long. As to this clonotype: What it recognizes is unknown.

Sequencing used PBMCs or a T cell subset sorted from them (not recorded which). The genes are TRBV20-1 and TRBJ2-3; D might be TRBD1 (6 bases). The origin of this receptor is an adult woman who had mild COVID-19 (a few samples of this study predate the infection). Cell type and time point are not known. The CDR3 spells CSARGQAPDTQYF. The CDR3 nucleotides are TGCAGTGCTAGAGGACAGGCTCCAGATACGCAGTATTTT.